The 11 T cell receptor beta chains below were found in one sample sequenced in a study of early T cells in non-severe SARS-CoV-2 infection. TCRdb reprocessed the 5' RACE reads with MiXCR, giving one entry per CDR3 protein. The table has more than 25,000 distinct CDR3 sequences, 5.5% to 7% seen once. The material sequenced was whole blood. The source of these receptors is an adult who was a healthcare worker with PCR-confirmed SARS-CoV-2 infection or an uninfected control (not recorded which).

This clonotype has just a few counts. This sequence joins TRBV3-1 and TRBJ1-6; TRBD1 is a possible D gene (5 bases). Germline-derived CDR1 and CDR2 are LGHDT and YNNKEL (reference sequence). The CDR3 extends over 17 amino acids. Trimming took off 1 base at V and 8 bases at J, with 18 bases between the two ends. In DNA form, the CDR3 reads TGTGCCAGCAGCCAAGGGGGGATATCAGGGCTCTATTCACCCCTCCACTTT. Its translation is CASSQGGISGLYSPLHF.

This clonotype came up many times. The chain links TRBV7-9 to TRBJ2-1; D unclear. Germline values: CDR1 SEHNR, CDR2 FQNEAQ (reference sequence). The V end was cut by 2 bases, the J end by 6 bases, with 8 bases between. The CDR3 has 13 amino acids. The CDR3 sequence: CASSLPGRNEQFF. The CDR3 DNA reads TGTGCCAGCAGCTTACCGGGTCGCAATGAGCAGTTCTTC.

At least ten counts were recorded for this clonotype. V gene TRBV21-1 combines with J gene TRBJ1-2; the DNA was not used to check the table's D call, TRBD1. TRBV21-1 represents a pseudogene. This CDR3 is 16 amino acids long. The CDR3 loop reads CASSKAQSRGRDGYTF. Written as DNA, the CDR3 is TGTGCCAGCAGCAAAGCGCAGAGCAGGGGGAGGGACGGCTACACCTTC.

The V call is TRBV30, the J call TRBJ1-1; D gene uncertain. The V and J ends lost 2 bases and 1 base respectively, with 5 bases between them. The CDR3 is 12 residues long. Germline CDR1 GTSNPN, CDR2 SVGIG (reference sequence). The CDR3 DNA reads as TGTGCCTGGAGTCCCAGGAACACTGAAGCTTTCTTT. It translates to CAWSPRNTEAFF.

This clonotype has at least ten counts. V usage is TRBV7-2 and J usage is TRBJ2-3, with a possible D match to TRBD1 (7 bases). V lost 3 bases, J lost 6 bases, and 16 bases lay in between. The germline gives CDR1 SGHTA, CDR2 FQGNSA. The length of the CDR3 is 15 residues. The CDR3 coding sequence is TGTGCCAGCAGCTTCGGAGGGGGCGCGATGGATACGCAGTATTTT. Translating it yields CASSFGGGAMDTQYF.

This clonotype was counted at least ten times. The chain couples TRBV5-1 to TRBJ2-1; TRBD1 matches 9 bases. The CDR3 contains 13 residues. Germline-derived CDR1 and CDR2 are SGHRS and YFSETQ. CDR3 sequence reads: CVTGGKSYNEQFF. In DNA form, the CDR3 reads TGCGTTACAGGGGGCAAATCCTACAATGAGCAGTTCTTC.

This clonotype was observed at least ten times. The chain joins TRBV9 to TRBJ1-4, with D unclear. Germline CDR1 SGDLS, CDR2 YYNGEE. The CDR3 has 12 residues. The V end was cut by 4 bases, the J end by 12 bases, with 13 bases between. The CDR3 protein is CASSTRGTELFF. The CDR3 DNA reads TGTGCCAGCAGCACACGAGGTACGGAACTGTTTTTT.

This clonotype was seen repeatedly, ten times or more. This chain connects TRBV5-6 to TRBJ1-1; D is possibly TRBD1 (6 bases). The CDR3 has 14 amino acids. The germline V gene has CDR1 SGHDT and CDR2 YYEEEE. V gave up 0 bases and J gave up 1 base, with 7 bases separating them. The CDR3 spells CASSLGDKNTEAFF. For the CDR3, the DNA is TGTGCCAGCAGCTTGGGGGACAAGAACACTGAAGCTTTCTTT.

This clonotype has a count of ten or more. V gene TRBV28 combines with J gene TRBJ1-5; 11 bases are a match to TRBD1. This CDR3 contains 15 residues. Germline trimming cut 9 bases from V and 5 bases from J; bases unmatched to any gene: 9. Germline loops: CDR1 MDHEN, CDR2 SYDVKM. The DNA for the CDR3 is TGTGCCAGGGTTAAGGGGACAGGGGGTCATCAGCCCCAGCATTTT. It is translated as CARVKGTGGHQPQHF.

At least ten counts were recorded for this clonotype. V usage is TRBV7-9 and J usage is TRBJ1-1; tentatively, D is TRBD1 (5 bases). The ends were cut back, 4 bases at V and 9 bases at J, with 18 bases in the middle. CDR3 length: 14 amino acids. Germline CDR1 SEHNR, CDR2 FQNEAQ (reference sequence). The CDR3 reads CASSSIGDFRKAFF. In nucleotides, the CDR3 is TGTGCCAGCAGCTCGATTGGGGACTTTCGGAAAGCTTTCTTT.

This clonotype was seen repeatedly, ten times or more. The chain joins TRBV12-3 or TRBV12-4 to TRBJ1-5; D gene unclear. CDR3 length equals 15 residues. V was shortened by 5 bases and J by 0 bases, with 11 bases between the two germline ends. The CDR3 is CASSAGERSNQPQHF. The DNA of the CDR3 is TGTGCCAGCAGTGCGGGAGAACGTAGCAATCAGCCCCAGCATTTT.